The present entry profiles one TCR beta chain with its context. Some clones are missing from TCRdb's copy, which holds only in-frame ones; the method was immunoSEQ multiplex PCR. The sample records 100,000 to 150,000 clones, 92% being singletons. CDR1 and CDR2 from the germline V gene are KGHSH and LQKENI. V dropped 6 bases and J dropped 4; count of bases not matched to a gene: 11. CDR3 length: 16 residues. The sample is drawn from a study of blood T cell repertoires in COVID-19. Study at large: Sites across the United States, Italy and Spain contributed samples from acute and convalescent COVID-19. PBMCs, B-cell-depleted T cells, or T cells provided the cDNA or gDNA that made up the material.

This sequence joins TRBV18 and TRBJ1-4; 7 positions match TRBD1. The source of this sequence is a man aged 45 to 65 with COVID-19, enrolled during active disease. Sequenced: peripheral blood. CDR3 DNA: TGTGCCAGCTCCCCAACTGCAGGGGGTTTTAATGAAAAACTGTTTTTT. Encoded protein: CASSPTAGGFNEKLFF.